Listed below are T cell receptor beta chains from one sample, sequenced in a study of regulatory T cells in long-lasting Graves disease. TCRdb passed the multiplex PCR reads through MiXCR, listing each CDR3 protein once. Here the sample spans around 450,000 distinct CDR3 sequences, about 16% being singletons. A further study also used this sample, focusing on T cells in Graves' hyperthyroidism and ophthalmopathy.

The sample consisted of peripheral blood mononuclear cells (PBMCs), taken at new diagnosis, from a patient treated with antithyroid drugs. These receptor sequences come from a woman in her thirties with Graves disease. Each CDR3 is given with its conserved first and last residue. A D gene is named only where the DNA matches it firmly. Part of the rows lack a size; the others show once, few, many or a class for expanded clones.

J gene	V gene	D gene	clone size	CDR3 protein	CDR3 DNA
TRBJ1-1	TRBV5-1	TRBD1	many	CASSLGQMNTEAFF	TGTGCCAGCAGTTTGGGACAGATGAACACTGAAGCTTTCTTT
TRBJ1-1	TRBV10-3	.	.	CAISDRGLEAFF	TGTGCCATCAGTGATAGGGGCCTTGAAGCTTTCTTT
TRBJ2-1	TRBV2	TRBD2	once	CASRDTSGGRAFF	TGTGCCAGCAGGGATACTAGCGGGGGGAGGGCGTTCTTC
TRBJ2-1	TRBV20-1	TRBD2	many	CSARSLAGGRNEQFF	TGCAGTGCTAGATCACTAGCGGGAGGGAGGAATGAGCAGTTCTTC
TRBJ2-7	TRBV20-1	TRBD1	many	CSARVGTGTTYEQYF	TGCAGTGCTAGAGTGGGGACAGGGACTACCTACGAGCAGTACTTC
TRBJ2-7	TRBV6-5	TRBD2	.	CACSYSRGRNYEQYF	TGTGCCTGCAGTTACTCGCGCGGGAGGAACTACGAGCAGTACTTC
TRBJ2-7	TRBV14	.	many	CASSQGRRSYEQYF	TGTGCCAGCAGCCAAGGACGCAGATCCTACGAGCAGTACTTC
TRBJ1-1	TRBV5-6	TRBD1	.	CASSRGTVNTEAFF	TGTGCCAGCAGCAGAGGGACAGTAAACACTGAAGCTTTCTTT
TRBJ2-3	TRBV5-4	TRBD1	.	CASSARGVTGVYPDTQYF	TGTGCCAGCAGCGCTCGCGGAGTGACAGGGGTTTACCCAGATACGCAGTATTTT
TRBJ2-7	TRBV20-1	TRBD2	many	CSARRVSGRSYEQYF	TGCAGTGCTAGAAGGGTTAGCGGGAGGTCCTACGAGCAGTACTTC
TRBJ2-3	TRBV6-2/TRBV6-3	TRBD2	few	CASSYSILAGIDTQYF	TGTGCCAGCAGTTACTCGATACTAGCGGGAATAGATACGCAGTATTTT
TRBJ1-2	TRBV7-9	TRBD1	.	CASSSGQLYGYTF	TGTGCCAGCAGCTCGGGACAGCTGTATGGCTACACCTTC
TRBJ2-2	TRBV7-8	.	many	CASSLSPAGTGELFF	TGTGCCAGCAGCCTCAGCCCGGCGGGTACCGGGGAGCTGTTTTTT
TRBJ1-5	TRBV28	.	once	CASRTSGEGSQPQHF	TGTGCCAGCAGAACCTCAGGGGAAGGCAGTCAGCCCCAGCATTTT
TRBJ2-1	TRBV19	TRBD2	few	CASSKTSGSTDEQFF	TGTGCCAGTAGTAAAACTAGCGGGAGCACAGATGAGCAGTTCTTC
TRBJ2-1	TRBV3-1	TRBD1	many	CASSADRGGYNEQFF	TGTGCCAGCAGCGCGGACAGGGGGGGCTACAATGAGCAGTTCTTC
TRBJ1-5	TRBV28	TRBD1	.	CASSFPLRGAQRGQPQHF	TGTGCCAGCAGTTTTCCTCTCAGGGGGGCGCAACGAGGACAGCCCCAGCATTTT
TRBJ2-5	TRBV5-1	.	few	CASTPGNQETQYF	TGCGCCAGCACCCCCGGGAACCAAGAGACCCAGTACTTC
TRBJ2-3	TRBV7-3	TRBD2	.	CASSLTLIAGDGDTQYF	TGTGCCAGCAGCTTAACGTTGATAGCGGGAGATGGGGATACGCAGTATTTT
TRBJ2-7	TRBV28	.	.	CASSFPTTSGQGADRGLAVYEQYF	TGTGCCAGCAGTTTTCCGACGACTTCCGGACAGGGGGCTGATAGGGGACTAGCGGTCTACGAGCAGTACTTC
TRBJ1-2	TRBV12-3/TRBV12-4	TRBD1	few	CASSLSTGALGYTF	TGTGCCAGCAGTTTAAGTACAGGGGCGCTTGGCTACACCTTC
TRBJ2-1	TRBV27	.	many	CASSLYRLNPSNEQFF	TGTGCCAGCAGTTTATACAGGTTGAATCCAAGCAATGAGCAGTTCTTC
TRBJ2-3	TRBV2	.	many	CASSDDVGLEDTQYF	TGTGCCAGCAGTGATGATGTGGGACTTGAGGATACGCAGTATTTT
TRBJ2-7	TRBV6-5	.	.	CASSYTTTEQYF	TGTGCCAGCAGTTACACCACAACCGAGCAGTACTTC
TRBJ1-1	TRBV28	.	many	CASSLSGGRFEAFF	TGTGCCAGCAGTTTATCGGGGGGGCGTTTTGAAGCTTTCTTT
TRBJ2-7	TRBV20-1	.	few	CSADGGASGLYPYEQYF	TGCAGTGCCGATGGGGGGGCTAGCGGACTATATCCCTACGAGCAGTACTTC
TRBJ1-5	TRBV7-9	TRBD1	many	CASSRTGSQPQHF	TGTGCCAGCAGCCGGACAGGGTCCCAGCCCCAGCATTTT
TRBJ2-7	TRBV15	.	.	CAASRDGDSSYEQYF	TGTGCCGCCAGCAGAGATGGTGACAGCTCCTACGAGCAGTACTTC
TRBJ1-5	TRBV20-1	.	many	CSALGEYSNQPQHF	TGCAGTGCCCTAGGGGAATATAGCAATCAGCCCCAGCATTTT
TRBJ2-7	TRBV28	TRBD1	many	CASSSGQGPHEQYF	TGTGCCAGCAGTTCGGGACAGGGTCCCCACGAGCAGTACTTC
TRBJ1-6	TRBV30	.	few	CAWTLSGTLNSPLHF	TGTGCCTGGACCTTATCGGGGACACTAAATTCACCCCTCCACTTT
TRBJ2-1	TRBV2	.	many	CASSVLGRAYNEQFF	TGTGCCAGCAGTGTACTAGGGAGAGCCTACAATGAGCAGTTCTTC
TRBJ1-1	TRBV7-2	.	many	CASSFGMSTEAFF	TGTGCCAGCAGCTTTGGGATGAGCACTGAAGCTTTCTTT
TRBJ2-2	TRBV27	.	once	CASSLQQGRAGELFF	TGTGCCAGCAGTCTACAACAGGGAAGGGCCGGGGAGCTGTTTTTT
TRBJ1-5	TRBV13	.	many	CASSLGPGREEANQPQHF	TGTGCCAGCAGCTTAGGCCCGGGGAGGGAGGAAGCCAATCAGCCCCAGCATTTT
TRBJ1-1	TRBV11-3	.	many	CASSTGGRAAGTEAFF	TGTGCCAGCTCAACCGGAGGCAGGGCGGCGGGCACTGAAGCTTTCTTT
TRBJ2-7	TRBV15	.	few	CATSSPFRGGAYEQYF	TGTGCCACCAGCAGTCCATTCAGGGGGGGAGCGTACGAGCAGTACTTC
TRBJ2-3	TRBV6-5	TRBD2	many	CASSSEDLSIGGDTQYF	TGTGCCAGCAGTTCTGAGGACCTATCTATCGGGGGGGATACGCAGTATTTT
TRBJ1-1	TRBV12-3/TRBV12-4	TRBD1	many	CASSPAGGQLNTEAFF	TGTGCCAGCAGTCCGGCGGGGGGACAGTTGAACACTGAAGCTTTCTTT
TRBJ1-4	TRBV6-2/TRBV6-3	.	few	CASLARPTEKLFF	TGTGCCAGTTTGGCCAGGCCGACTGAAAAACTGTTTTTT
TRBJ2-7	TRBV5-1	.	many	CASSSRDPYEQYF	TGCGCCAGCAGCTCCAGGGATCCGTACGAGCAGTACTTC
TRBJ1-5	TRBV15	TRBD1	.	CASALVSTGGQPQHF	TGTGCCAGCGCCCTAGTCTCGACAGGGGGTCAGCCCCAGCATTTT
TRBJ2-5	TRBV11-2	.	many	CASSYKYQETQYF	TGTGCCAGCAGCTATAAGTACCAAGAGACCCAGTACTTC
TRBJ2-1	TRBV14	.	.	CASSQDYGNEQFF	TGTGCCAGCAGCCAAGATTACGGAAATGAGCAGTTCTTC
TRBJ1-1	TRBV30	.	few	CALPQARVSNTEAFF	TGTGCCCTTCCTCAGGCCCGGGTGTCGAACACTGAAGCTTTCTTT